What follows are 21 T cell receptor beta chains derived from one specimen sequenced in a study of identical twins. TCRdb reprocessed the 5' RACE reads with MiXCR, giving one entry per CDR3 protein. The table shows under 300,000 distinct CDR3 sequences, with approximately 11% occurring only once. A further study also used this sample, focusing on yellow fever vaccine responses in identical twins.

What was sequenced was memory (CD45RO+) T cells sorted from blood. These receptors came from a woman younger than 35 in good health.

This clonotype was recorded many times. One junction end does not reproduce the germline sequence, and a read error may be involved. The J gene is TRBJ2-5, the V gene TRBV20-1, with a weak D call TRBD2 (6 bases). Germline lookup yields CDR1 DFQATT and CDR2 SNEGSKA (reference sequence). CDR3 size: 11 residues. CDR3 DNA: TGCAGTGCTTCTGCCGGGACTCGCAAGGGGTTC. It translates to CSASAGTRKGF.

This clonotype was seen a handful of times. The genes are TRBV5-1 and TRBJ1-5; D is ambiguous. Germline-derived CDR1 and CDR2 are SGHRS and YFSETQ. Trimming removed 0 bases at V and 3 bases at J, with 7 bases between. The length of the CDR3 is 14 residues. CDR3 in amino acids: CASSLDETNQPQHF. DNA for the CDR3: TGCGCCAGCAGCTTGGACGAAACCAATCAGCCCCAGCATTTT.

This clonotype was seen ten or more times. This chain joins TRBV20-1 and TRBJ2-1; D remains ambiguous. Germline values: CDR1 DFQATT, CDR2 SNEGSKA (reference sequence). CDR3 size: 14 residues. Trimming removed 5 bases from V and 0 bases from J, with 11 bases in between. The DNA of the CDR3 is TGCAGTGCTCCCGCTAGATCCTCCTACAATGAGCAGTTCTTC. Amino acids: CSAPARSSYNEQFF.

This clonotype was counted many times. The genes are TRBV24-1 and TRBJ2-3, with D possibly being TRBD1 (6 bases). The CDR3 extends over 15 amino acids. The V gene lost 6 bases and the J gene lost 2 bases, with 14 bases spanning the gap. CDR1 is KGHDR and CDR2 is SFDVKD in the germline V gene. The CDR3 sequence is CATSIAGEITDTQYF. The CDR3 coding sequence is TGTGCCACCAGTATTGCAGGGGAGATCACAGATACGCAGTATTTT.

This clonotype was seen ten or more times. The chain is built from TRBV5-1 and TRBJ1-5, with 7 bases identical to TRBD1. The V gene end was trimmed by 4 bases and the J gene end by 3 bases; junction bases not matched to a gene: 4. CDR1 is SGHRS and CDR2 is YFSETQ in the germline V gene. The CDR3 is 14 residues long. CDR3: CASSRTGSNQPQHF. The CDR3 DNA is TGCGCCAGCAGCAGGACAGGATCCAATCAGCCCCAGCATTTT.

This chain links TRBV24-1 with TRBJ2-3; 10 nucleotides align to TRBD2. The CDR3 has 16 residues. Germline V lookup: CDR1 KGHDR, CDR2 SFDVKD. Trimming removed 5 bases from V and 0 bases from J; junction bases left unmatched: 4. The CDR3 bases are TGTGCCACCAGTGGCCTAGCGGGGGAAAGCACAGATACGCAGTATTTT. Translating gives CATSGLAGESTDTQYF.

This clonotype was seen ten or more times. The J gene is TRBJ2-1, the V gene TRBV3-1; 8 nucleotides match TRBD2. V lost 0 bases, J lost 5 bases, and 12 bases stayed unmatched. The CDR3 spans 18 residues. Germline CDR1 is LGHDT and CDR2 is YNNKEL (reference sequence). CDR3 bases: TGTGCCAGCAGCCAAGACCCCCTACTAGCGGATACAGACAATGAGCAGTTCTTC. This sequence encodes CASSQDPLLADTDNEQFF.

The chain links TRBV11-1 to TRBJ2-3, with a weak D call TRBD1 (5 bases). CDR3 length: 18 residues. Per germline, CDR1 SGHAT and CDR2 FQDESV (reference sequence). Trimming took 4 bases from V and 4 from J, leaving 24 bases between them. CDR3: CASSSTEKRRQGADTQYF. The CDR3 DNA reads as TGTGCCAGCAGCTCGACCGAGAAGAGACGCCAGGGCGCAGATACGCAGTATTTT.

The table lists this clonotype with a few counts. The DNA of the CDR3 is TGTGCCAGTAGCCGAAAGTGGGACACAGATACGCAGTATTTT. Its translation: CASSRKWDTDTQYF. The chain combines TRBV19 with TRBJ2-3; D uncertain. The CDR3 length is 14 residues. V lost 6 bases to trimming and J lost 2 bases, with 12 bases between them. CDR1 and CDR2 (germline): LNHDA, SQIVND (reference sequence).

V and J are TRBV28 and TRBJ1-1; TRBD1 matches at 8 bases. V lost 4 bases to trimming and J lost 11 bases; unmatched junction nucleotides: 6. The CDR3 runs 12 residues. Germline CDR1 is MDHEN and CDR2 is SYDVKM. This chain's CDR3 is CASSSMTGDAFF. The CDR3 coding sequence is TGTGCCAGCAGTTCCATGACAGGGGACGCTTTCTTT.

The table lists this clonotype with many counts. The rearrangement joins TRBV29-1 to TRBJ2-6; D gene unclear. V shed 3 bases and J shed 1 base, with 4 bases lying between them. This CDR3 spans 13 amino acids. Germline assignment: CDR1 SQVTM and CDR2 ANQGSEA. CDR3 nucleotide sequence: TGCAGCGTTGACCTTTCTGGGGCCAACGTCCTGACTTTC. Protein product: CSVDLSGANVLTF.

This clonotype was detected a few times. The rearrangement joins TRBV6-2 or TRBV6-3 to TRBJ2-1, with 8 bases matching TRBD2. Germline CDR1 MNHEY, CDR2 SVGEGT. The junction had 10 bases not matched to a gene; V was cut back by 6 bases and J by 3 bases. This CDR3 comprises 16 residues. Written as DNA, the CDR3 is TGTGCCAGCAGCTCGATTAATAGCGGGATCTACAATGAGCAGTTCTTC. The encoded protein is CASSSINSGIYNEQFF.

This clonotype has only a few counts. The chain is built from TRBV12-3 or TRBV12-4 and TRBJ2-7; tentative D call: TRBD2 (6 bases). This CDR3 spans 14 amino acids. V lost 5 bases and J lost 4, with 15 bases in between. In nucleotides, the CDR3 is TGTGCCAGCAGTGGGGACTCCGGACCTTACGAGCAGTACTTC. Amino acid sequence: CASSGDSGPYEQYF.

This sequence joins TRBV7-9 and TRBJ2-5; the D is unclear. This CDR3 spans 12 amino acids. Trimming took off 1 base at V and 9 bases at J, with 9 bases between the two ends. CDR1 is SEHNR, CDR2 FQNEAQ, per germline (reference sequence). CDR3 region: CASSLDLAAQYF. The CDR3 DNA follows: TGTGCCAGCAGCTTAGATCTGGCGGCCCAGTACTTC.

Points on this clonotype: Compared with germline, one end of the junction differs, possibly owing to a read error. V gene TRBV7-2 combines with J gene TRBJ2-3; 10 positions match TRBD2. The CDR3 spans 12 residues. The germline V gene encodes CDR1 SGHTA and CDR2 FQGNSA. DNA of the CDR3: TGTGCCAGCAGCTTAAGAAGCGGGAGGGTTCTATTT. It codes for CASSLRSGRVLF. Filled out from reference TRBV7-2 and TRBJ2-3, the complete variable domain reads GAGVSQSPSNKVTEKGKDVELRCDPISGHTALYWYRQSLGQGLEFLIYFQGNSAPDKSGLPSDRFSAERTGGSVSTLTIQRTQQEDSAVYLCASSLRSGRVLFGPGTRLTVL.

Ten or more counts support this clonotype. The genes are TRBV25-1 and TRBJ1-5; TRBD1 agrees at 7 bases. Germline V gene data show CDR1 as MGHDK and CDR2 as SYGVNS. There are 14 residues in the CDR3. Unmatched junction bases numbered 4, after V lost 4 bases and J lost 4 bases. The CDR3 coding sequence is TGTGCCAGCAGTGGACAGGGTAGGAATCAGCCCCAGCATTTT. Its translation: CASSGQGRNQPQHF. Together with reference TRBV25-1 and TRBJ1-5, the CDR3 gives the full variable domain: EADIYQTPRYLVIGTGKKITLECSQTMGHDKMYWYQQDPGMELHLIHYSYGVNSTEKGDLSSESTVSRIRTEHFPLTLESARPSHTSQYLCASSGQGRNQPQHFGDGTRLSIL.

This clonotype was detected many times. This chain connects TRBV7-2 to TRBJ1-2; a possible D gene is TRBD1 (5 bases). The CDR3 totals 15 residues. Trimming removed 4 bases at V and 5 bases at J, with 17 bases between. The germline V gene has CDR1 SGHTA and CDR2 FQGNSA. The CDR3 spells CASSSSKGVGYGYTF. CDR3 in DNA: TGTGCCAGCAGCTCCTCAAAAGGGGTGGGGTATGGCTACACCTTC.

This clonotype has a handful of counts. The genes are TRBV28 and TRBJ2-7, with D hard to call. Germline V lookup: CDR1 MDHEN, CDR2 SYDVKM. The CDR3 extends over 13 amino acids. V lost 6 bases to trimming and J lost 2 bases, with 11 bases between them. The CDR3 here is CASSRQLTYEQYF. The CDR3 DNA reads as TGTGCCAGCAGCCGGCAGTTGACCTACGAGCAGTACTTC. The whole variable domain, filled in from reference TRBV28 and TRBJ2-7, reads DVKVTQSSRYLVKRTGEKVFLECVQDMDHENMFWYRQDPGLGLRLIYFSYDVKMKEKGDIPEGYSVSREKKERFSLILESASTNQTSMYLCASSRQLTYEQYFGPGTRLTVT.

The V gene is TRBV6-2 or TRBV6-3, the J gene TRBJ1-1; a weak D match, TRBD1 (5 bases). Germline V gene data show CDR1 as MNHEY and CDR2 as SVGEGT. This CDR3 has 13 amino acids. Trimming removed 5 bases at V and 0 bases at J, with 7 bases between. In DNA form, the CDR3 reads TGTGCCAGCAGTGGGGCTTTGAACACTGAAGCTTTCTTT. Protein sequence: CASSGALNTEAFF.

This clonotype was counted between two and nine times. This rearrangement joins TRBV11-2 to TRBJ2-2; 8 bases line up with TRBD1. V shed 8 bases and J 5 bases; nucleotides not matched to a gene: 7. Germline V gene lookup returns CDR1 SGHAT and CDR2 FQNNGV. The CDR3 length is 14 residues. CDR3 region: CASQNTGGTGELFF. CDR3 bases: TGTGCCAGCCAGAATACAGGGGGAACCGGGGAGCTGTTTTTT. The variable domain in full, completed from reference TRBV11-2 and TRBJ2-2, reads EAGVAQSPRYKIIEKRQSVAFWCNPISGHATLYWYQQILGQGPKLLIQFQNNGVVDDSQLPKDRFSAERLKGVDSTLKIQPAKLEDSAVYLCASQNTGGTGELFFGEGSRLTVL.

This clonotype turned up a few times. As DNA, the CDR3 is TGTGCCATCAGCGGGAGGGCCGAGGACGAGCAGTACTTC. Translated, it gives CAISGRAEDEQYF. V is TRBV10-3 and J is TRBJ2-7; 8 nucleotides align to TRBD2. The CDR3 covers 13 residues. CDR1 and CDR2 (germline): ENHRY, SYGVKD. The V gene end was trimmed by 6 bases and the J gene end by 5 bases; junction bases not matched to a gene: 6.